This T cell receptor (beta chain) was retrieved from a study of CXCR3-negative and CXCR3-positive naive CD8 T cells (dated by TCRdb to between 2019 and 2020). A note on the overall study: In total, about 150 million TRB reads were obtained, which works out to roughly 1.5 +/- 0.3 million reads per library. The TRBV-TRBJ cluster analysis covered naive subsets from roughly 5 donors and memory cells from 3 donors. The diversity and physicochemical repertoire analyses included eleven to twelve donors pooled from two independent experiments. What the authors observed across the whole study: Both naive subsets had comparably high repertoire diversity, while memory CD8+ T cells had much lower repertoire diversity. Because surface CD5, which is linked to self-reactivity in mice, was comparable between the naive subsets, TCR interaction strength was also inferred from TRB CDR3 physicochemical properties. Compared with CXCR3-negative naive cells, CXCR3-positive naive cells had TRB CDR3s with higher hydrophobicity (lower Kidera factor 4), lower energy, and higher strength and volume indices. Naive CXCR3-negative and CXCR3-positive cells from the same donor showed similar TRBV-TRBJ usage, whereas memory cells showed distinct patterns. Freshly isolated PBMCs were used for most assays because CXCR3 expression partially decreased after cryopreservation.

Its CDR3 holds 15 amino acids, cysteine through phenylalanine. This entry has no DNA. CDR1 LGHNA and CDR2 YSLEER are derived from the germline V gene. The sequencer was a NextSeq 550. The Human TCR Profiling Kit (MiLaboratory) was used to prepare UMI-labeled 5' RACE TRB cDNA libraries. The full amount of extracted RNA was used for cDNA synthesis, and the full amount of resulting cDNA was used for PCR amplification. Libraries were prepared in parallel with an identical number of PCR cycles. From the authors' description of their analysis: About 53,000 +/- 9,400 unique UMI-labeled TRB cDNA molecules per library were extracted with MIGEC and MiXCR, with at least two reads per UMI required. Each library averaged about 40,000 +/- 10,000 functional in-frame TRB CDR3 nucleotide clonotypes without stop codons. After downsampling to 5000 UMI-labeled TRB molecules per sample, diversity metrics such as normalized Shannon-Wiener and Chao1 were calculated in VDJtools. Clonotype-size-weighted physicochemical properties of the central five CDR3 residues (interaction energy, strength, volume and Kidera factor 4) were computed in VDJtools. TCRdb reanalyzed the reads, keeping one entry per CDR3 protein sequence and omitting DNA. What appears here as the V and J calls and clone size reflects TCRdb's work, not the paper's. The sample table records 150,000 to 180,000 distinct CDR3 sequences. The ten largest clones represent less than 0.55% of the sample.

As concerns this clonotype: No cognate antigen has been identified for it.

Each CD8+ T cell subset was flow-sorted in triplicate, with 250,000 to 350,000 cells per subset placed directly into RLT lysis buffer. To exclude memory contaminants, naive CD8+ T cells were stringently defined as CD45RO-CCR7+CD27+CD95-. Standard density gradient centrifugation was used to isolate peripheral blood mononuclear cells from buffy coats. A FACSAria III was used to flow-sort naive CXCR3-negative and CXCR3-positive CD8+ T cells. Total RNA was extracted from sorted cells using an RNeasy Mini Kit. Input material: naive CXCR3+ CD8+ T cells from blood. The intended sense of this specimen's cell subset or site label: CD45RO-CCR7+CD27+CD95- naive CD8+ T cells expressing CXCR3 (TNR3+). This chain joins TRBV4-3 to TRBJ2-7. The clonotype originates from a human donor in good health. Some clones in this sample may be carry-over from other donors' samples. CDR3 protein: CASSQDPGETYEQYF.